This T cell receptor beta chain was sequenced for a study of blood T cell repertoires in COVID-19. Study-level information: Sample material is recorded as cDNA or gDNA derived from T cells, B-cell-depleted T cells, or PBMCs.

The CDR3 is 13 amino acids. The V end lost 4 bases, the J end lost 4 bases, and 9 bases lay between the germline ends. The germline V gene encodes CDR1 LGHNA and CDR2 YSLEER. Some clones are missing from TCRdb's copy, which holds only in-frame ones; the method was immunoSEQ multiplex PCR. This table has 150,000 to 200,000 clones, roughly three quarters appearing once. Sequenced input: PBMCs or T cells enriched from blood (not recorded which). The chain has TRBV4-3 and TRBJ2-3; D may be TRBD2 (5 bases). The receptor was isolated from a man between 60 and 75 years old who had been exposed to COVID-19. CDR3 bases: TGCGCCAGCAGCCCGGTGAGGGCAGATACGCAGTATTTT. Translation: CASSPVRADTQYF.